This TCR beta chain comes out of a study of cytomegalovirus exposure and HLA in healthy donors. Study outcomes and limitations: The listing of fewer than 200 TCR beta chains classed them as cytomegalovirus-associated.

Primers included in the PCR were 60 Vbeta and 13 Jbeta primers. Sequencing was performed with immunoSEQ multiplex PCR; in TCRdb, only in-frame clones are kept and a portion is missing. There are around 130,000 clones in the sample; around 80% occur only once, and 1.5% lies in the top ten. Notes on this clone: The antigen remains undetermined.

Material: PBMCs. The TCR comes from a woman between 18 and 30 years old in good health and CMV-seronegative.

In nucleotides, the CDR3 is TGTGCCATCAGTCGACAGAGATCTGGAAACACCATATATTTT. This codes for CAISRQRSGNTIYF. The chain links TRBV10-3 to TRBJ1-3; perhaps TRBD1 as D (5 bases). The CDR3 consists of 14 residues. V was trimmed by 5 bases and J by 1 base, leaving 9 bases between them. Germline CDR1 is ENHRY and CDR2 is SYGVKD.